This TCR beta chain stems from a study of graft-versus-host responses after intestinal transplantation. Study information: As for transplant type, recipients had multivisceral, liver-intestinal, or isolated intestinal grafts.

Regarding this clone: The antigen remains unidentified.

Findings and limits, study-wide: An association linked early post-transplant HvG declines with peak circulating GvH clone levels. Present in recipient marrow, GvH clones included some that appeared first in ileum or blood.

The CDR3 is made up of 14 amino acids. The germline gives CDR1 SGHRS, CDR2 YFSETQ. V lost 2 bases and J 0 bases, leaving 8 bases between the germline ends. The method was immunoSEQ multiplex PCR; TCRdb's version includes in-frame clones alone and lacks a portion of them. Here the sample spans around 130,000 clones, over 85% being singletons. Sequences were derived from unstimulated CD4+ T cells sorted from spleen or lymph node cells, sampled before intestinal transplant. The receptor comes from a human donor who received an intestinal transplant. V is TRBV5-1 and J is TRBJ1-2; D uncertain. The CDR3 nucleotides read TGCGCCAGCAGCTTCGGAGACACTAACTATGGCTACACCTTC. Amino acids: CASSFGDTNYGYTF.